Listed below are T cell receptor beta chains from one sample, sequenced in a study of human T cells and chemical hapten exposure. TCRdb used MiXCR to reprocess the RACE reads, holding one entry per CDR3 protein. The table includes around 350,000 distinct CDR3 sequences, 4.5% to 7% detected once. Sample: whole blood, taken in connection with sensitization to the hapten diphenylcyclopropenone (DPC). The receptors come from a woman aged 18-35 years with alopecia areata. Some clones in this sample may be carry-over from other donors' samples. CDR3s include the opening cysteine and the closing phenylalanine or tryptophan. A D gene is named only where the DNA matches it firmly. Clone size is given for some rows only: seen once, a few or many times, or a class if the clone is expanded.

clone_size d_call j_call v_call cdr3_nt cdr3_aa
many TRBD1 TRBJ2-3 TRBV20-1 TGCAGTGCTACCATCCTCACAGGGGGCCACACAGATACGCAGTATTTT CSATILTGGHTDTQYF
. TRBD1 TRBJ1-2 TRBV12-3/TRBV12-4 TGTGCCAGCAGTTGGGACAGATATGGCTACACCTTC CASSWDRYGYTF
many . TRBJ1-5 TRBV29-1 TGCAGCGTTGAGTGCCGGGAGGATCAGCCCCAGCATTTT CSVECREDQPQHF
few . TRBJ2-5 TRBV7-7 TGTGCTAGCAGCTTATTTATAGGCCAAGAGACCCAGTACTTC CASSLFIGQETQYF
many . TRBJ2-4 TRBV6-6 TGTGCCAGTTCGTCGTCCGGGGCCAAAAACATTCAGTACTTC CASSSSGAKNIQYF
few . TRBJ2-1 TRBV7-7 TGTGCTAGCAGCTTAGTGGACGGGGGGCCGAGCTCCTACAATGAGCAGTTCTTC CASSLVDGGPSSYNEQFF
few . TRBJ2-2 TRBV3-1 TGTGCCAGCAGCCAAGATATAGGAGGGGGGGCCCCCGGGGAGCTGTTTTTT CASSQDIGGGAPGELFF
many TRBD1 TRBJ1-1 TRBV6-2/TRBV6-3 TGTGCCGCTCGGGGACAGGGGGTCCCGAACACTGAAGCTTTCTTT CAARGQGVPNTEAFF
few . TRBJ1-1 TRBV6-2/TRBV6-3 TGTGCCAGCAGTTACTCGATTATCAGGATCGACATGAACACTGAAGCTTTCTTT CASSYSIIRIDMNTEAFF
few . TRBJ2-2 TRBV29-1 TGCAGCGCAACTAGCTTCGCCGGGGAGCTGTTTTTT CSATSFAGELFF
many . TRBJ1-5 TRBV7-2 TGTGCCAGCAGCTCCCAGGCGGGATATCAGCCCCAGCATTTT CASSSQAGYQPQHF
few . TRBJ1-4 TRBV7-2 TGTGCCAGCAGCTTAATTGGCGGGAAACTGTTTTTT CASSLIGGKLFF
many . TRBJ1-5 TRBV6-5 TGTGCCAGCAGAAACCGGGCCTTGAATCAGCCCCAGCATTTT CASRNRALNQPQHF
many TRBD1 TRBJ1-1 TRBV27 TGTGCCAGCAGTTTACAGGGGGCGCCCAACACTGAAGCTTTCTTT CASSLQGAPNTEAFF
many . TRBJ1-2 TRBV29-1 TGCAGCGTTGAACAGGGGTATGGCTACACCTTC CSVEQGYGYTF
many . TRBJ1-1 TRBV7-3 TGTGCCAGCAAGGAAGGGGCAGGGAACACTGAAGCTTTCTTT CASKEGAGNTEAFF
many . TRBJ1-2 TRBV6-4 TGTGCCAGCAGTGACTCCCCAGGGGCAGGGTCAGATGGCTACACCTTC CASSDSPGAGSDGYTF
many . TRBJ1-2 TRBV7-9 TGTGCCAGCAGCTTAGCGCAAAGCTATGGCTACACCTTC CASSLAQSYGYTF
many . TRBJ1-4 TRBV12-3/TRBV12-4 TGTGCCAGCAGTTTAGGGGACAACAGGATAAAACTGTTTTTT CASSLGDNRIKLFF
few . TRBJ1-5 TRBV7-3 TGTGCCAGCAGCTTGAGGGATGTGAGGCAGCCCCAGCATTTT CASSLRDVRQPQHF
few TRBD1 TRBJ2-1 TRBV7-2 TGTGCCAGCAGCTCAGACAGGGGGCGGTATGAGCAGTTCTTC CASSSDRGRYEQFF
. . TRBJ2-7 TRBV6-2/TRBV6-3 TGTGCCAGCAGTTACTCGTGGGCGCCCGAGCAGTACTTC CASSYSWAPEQYF
. TRBD1 TRBJ2-7 TRBV29-1 TGCAGCGTTGCTGTACCTCAGGGGGCCGACTACGAGCAGTACTTC CSVAVPQGADYEQYF
many TRBD1 TRBJ2-5 TRBV2 TGTGCCAGCAGTCCTACGGGACAGGGTAGAGAGACCCAGTACTTC CASSPTGQGRETQYF
. TRBD1 TRBJ2-1 TRBV29-1 TGCAGCGTTGGAATCTTTAGGGGGCTCAATGAGCAGTTCTTC CSVGIFRGLNEQFF
few . TRBJ1-2 TRBV7-2 TGTGCCAGCAGCCCGAGGGGGTCTGATGGCTACACCTTC CASSPRGSDGYTF
many . TRBJ2-7 TRBV11-2 TGTGCCAGCAGCTTAGCAGCATCCTACGAGCAGTACTTC CASSLAASYEQYF
. . TRBJ1-1 TRBV7-9 TGTGCCAGCAGCTTCCTAAACCAGGGGCGGGGGAACACTGAAGCTTTCTTT CASSFLNQGRGNTEAFF
few . TRBJ1-1 TRBV10-3 TGTGCCATCAGTGAGGGGGTGAAGAACACTGAAGCTTTCTTT CAISEGVKNTEAFF
few TRBD1 TRBJ1-2 TRBV27 TGTGCCAGCAGGGCTCGGACAGGGTATAACTATGGCTACACCTTC CASRARTGYNYGYTF
few . TRBJ2-5 TRBV28 TGTGCCAGCAGTTTAGGGGTAAAGCTAGGAGGGACCCAGTACTTC CASSLGVKLGGTQYF
. TRBD1 TRBJ2-4 TRBV24-1 TGTGCCACCAGTGATGGACAGGGGAACATTCAGTACTTC CATSDGQGNIQYF
many . TRBJ1-5 TRBV7-9 TGTGCCAGCAGCCCATCAGCCACCTATCAGCCCCAGCATTTT CASSPSATYQPQHF
. TRBD2 TRBJ2-3 TRBV20-1 TGCAGTGCAGAGGCAGGGAGGGTGGCGGATACGCAGTATTTT CSAEAGRVADTQYF
. TRBD1 TRBJ2-6 TRBV4-2 TGTGCCAGCAGCCAAGCCGGGACAGGAAGCTCTGGGGCCAACGTCCTGACTTTC CASSQAGTGSSGANVLTF
many . TRBJ1-6 TRBV13 TGTGCCAGCGCGGATTCACCCCTCCACTTT CASADSPLHF
few . TRBJ1-4 TRBV12-3/TRBV12-4 TGTGCCAGCAGTTTGGGGGCCTCCTCGGGGGAAAAACTGTTTTTT CASSLGASSGEKLFF
many . TRBJ1-2 TRBV6-1 TGTGCCAGCAGTGAACAGCCCTATGGCTACACCTTC CASSEQPYGYTF
few . TRBJ2-3 TRBV4-2 TGTGCCAGCAGCCCTACGAGCCGGGGAACAGATACGCAGTATTTT CASSPTSRGTDTQYF
few . TRBJ2-3 TRBV20-1 TGCAGTGCACAACTGGGGACCACAGATACGCAGTATTTT CSAQLGTTDTQYF
. TRBD2 TRBJ2-7 TRBV7-9 TGTGCCAGCAGCTTACTAGCGGGGGTTCGAGAGCAGTACTTC CASSLLAGVREQYF
few . TRBJ1-1 TRBV7-2 TGTGCCAGCAGCGCCGGTTCGTGGACGGTTGAAGCTTTCTTT CASSAGSWTVEAFF
. . TRBJ1-1 TRBV6-5 TGTGCCAGCAGTTATTCCAATCAAGGACGGGAGGGCACTGAAGCTTTCTTT CASSYSNQGREGTEAFF
. . TRBJ1-5 TRBV15 TGTGCCACCAGCTCGCGAAGAGGAAAGGTTGGGGCGAATCAGCCCCAGCATTTT CATSSRRGKVGANQPQHF
. . TRBJ2-3 TRBV4-3 TGCGCCAGCAGCCAAGACCTGGGCCAAAGCACAGATACGCAGTATTTT CASSQDLGQSTDTQYF
. . TRBJ1-3 TRBV2 TGTGCCAGCCGGGGGACTTATACTGGAAACACCATATATTTT CASRGTYTGNTIYF
. TRBD1 TRBJ1-5 TRBV2 TGTGCCAGCAAGGACAGGCGGCAGGGGAATCAGCCCCAGCATTTT CASKDRRQGNQPQHF
many . TRBJ2-1 TRBV5-1 TGCGCCAGCAGCTTGGCTGGGGTTACCTACAATGAGCAGTTCTTC CASSLAGVTYNEQFF
. . TRBJ2-3 TRBV28 TGTGCCAGCAGTTTAGGCGGGGCATACACAGATACGCAGTATTTT CASSLGGAYTDTQYF
. . TRBJ2-2 TRBV11-1 TGTGCCAGCAGCTTCCAGGGCACCGGGGAGCTGTTTTTT CASSFQGTGELFF
many TRBD1 TRBJ1-5 TRBV20-1 TGCAGTGTTGGACAGGCACTTAGCAATCAGCCCCAGCATTTT CSVGQALSNQPQHF
. . TRBJ1-6 TRBV12-3/TRBV12-4 TGTGCCAGCCGAATCCGGGACGGAAATTCACCCCTCCACTTT CASRIRDGNSPLHF
. TRBD1 TRBJ1-1 TRBV4-1 TGCGCCAGCAGCCAAGAGTCCGGGGCAGGGGGCACTGAAGCTTTCTTT CASSQESGAGGTEAFF
many . TRBJ1-4 TRBV7-2 TGTGCCAGCAGCTTAGTGGCGGGAAAACTGTTTTTT CASSLVAGKLFF
few TRBD1 TRBJ2-5 TRBV13 TGTGCCAGCAGCTCCGGACAGGGCGTCCAAGAGACCCAGTACTTC CASSSGQGVQETQYF
. . TRBJ1-2 TRBV4-1 TGCGCCAGCAGCCAGGCTGGCGCTACTAAGGGGTATGGCTACACCTTC CASSQAGATKGYGYTF
few . TRBJ2-4 TRBV11-2 TGTGCCAGCAGCACCAGGGCCCCTCAAGGAAACATTCAGTACTTC CASSTRAPQGNIQYF